The clone carrying this T cell receptor (beta chain) has a handful of counts. This entry is derived from a study of blood T cell repertoires in COVID-19. Study background: From T cells, B-cell-depleted T cells, or PBMCs came the material, which was cDNA or gDNA.

As handled by the study authors: Reference gene primer amplification in the assay estimated nucleated cell counts. The assay was immunoSEQ multiplex PCR, and TCRdb's table has in-frame clones only and misses some. Clonal size and the V and J genes are those of that table, whereas D and trimming came from the DNA. The sample contains 190,000 or so clones, about nine tenths of which appear only once. Participant age was roughly 18 to 90 years, and participants resided in approximately 25 US areas. Clinical history as reported by participants underpinned cohort assignment. The CDR3 runs 14 residues. CDR1 and CDR2 (germline): MRHNA, SNTAGT. J was trimmed by 8 bases and V by 2 bases; bases with no gene match: 3.

V is TRBV6-4 and J is TRBJ2-1; the match to TRBD2 covers 10 bases. The clonotype originates from a man younger than 35 with acute COVID-19. The specimen sequenced was PBMCs or T cells enriched from blood (not recorded which). CDR3 sequence: CASSDGTSVDEQFF. The CDR3 DNA reads as TGTGCCAGCAGTGACGGGACTAGCGTTGATGAGCAGTTCTTC.